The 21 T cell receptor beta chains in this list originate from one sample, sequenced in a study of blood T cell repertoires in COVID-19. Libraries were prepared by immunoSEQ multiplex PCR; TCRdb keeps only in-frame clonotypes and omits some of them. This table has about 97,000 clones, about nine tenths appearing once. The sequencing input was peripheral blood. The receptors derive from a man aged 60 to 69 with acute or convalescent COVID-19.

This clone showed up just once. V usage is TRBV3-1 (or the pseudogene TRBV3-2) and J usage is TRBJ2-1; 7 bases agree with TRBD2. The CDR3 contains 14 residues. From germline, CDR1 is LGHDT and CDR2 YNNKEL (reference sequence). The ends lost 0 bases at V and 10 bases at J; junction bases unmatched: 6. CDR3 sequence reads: CASSQDGLGLEQFF. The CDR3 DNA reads TGTGCCAGCAGCCAAGATGGACTAGGTTTAGAGCAGTTCTTC.

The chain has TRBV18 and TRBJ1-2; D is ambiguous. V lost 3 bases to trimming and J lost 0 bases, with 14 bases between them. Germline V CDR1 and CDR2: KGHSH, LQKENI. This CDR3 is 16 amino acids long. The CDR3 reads CASSPREGTANYGYTF. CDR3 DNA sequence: TGTGCCAGCTCACCTCGGGAGGGAACAGCTAACTATGGCTACACCTTC.

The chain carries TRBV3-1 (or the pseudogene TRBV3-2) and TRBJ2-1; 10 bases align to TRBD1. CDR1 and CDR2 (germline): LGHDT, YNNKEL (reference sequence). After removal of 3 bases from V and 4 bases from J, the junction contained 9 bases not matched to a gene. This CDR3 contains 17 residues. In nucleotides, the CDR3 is TGTGCCAGCAGCCACATGGCCCGGGACAGGGGATACAATGAGCAGTTCTTC. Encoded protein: CASSHMARDRGYNEQFF.

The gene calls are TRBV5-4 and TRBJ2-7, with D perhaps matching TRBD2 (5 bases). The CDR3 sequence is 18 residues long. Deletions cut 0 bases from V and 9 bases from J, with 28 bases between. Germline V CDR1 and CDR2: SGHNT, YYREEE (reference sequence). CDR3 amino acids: CASSLAPPKNLLDWGQYF. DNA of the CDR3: TGTGCCAGCAGCTTGGCCCCACCTAAAAATCTCTTGGACTGGGGGCAGTACTTC.

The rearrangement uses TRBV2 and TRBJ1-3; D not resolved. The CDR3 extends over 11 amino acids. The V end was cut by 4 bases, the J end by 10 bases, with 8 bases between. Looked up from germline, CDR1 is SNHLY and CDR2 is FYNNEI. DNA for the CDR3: TGTGCCAGCAGTGGTCGCAGGACCATATATTTT. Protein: CASSGRRTIYF.

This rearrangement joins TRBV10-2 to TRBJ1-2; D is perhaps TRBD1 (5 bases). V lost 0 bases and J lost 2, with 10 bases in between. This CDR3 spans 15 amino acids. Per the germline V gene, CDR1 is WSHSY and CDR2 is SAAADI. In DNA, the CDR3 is TGCGCCAGCAGTGAGTCCAGCGGGGGAAACTATGGCTACACCTTC. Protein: CASSESSGGNYGYTF.

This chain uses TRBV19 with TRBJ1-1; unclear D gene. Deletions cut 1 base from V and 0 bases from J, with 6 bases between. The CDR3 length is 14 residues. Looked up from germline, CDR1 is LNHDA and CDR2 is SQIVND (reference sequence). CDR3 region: CASSIGHLNTEAFF. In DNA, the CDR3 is TGTGCCAGTAGTATAGGACACTTGAACACTGAAGCTTTCTTT.

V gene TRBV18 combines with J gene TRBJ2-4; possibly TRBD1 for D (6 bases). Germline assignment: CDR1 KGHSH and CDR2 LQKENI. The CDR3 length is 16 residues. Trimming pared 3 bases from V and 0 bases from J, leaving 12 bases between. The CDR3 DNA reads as TGTGCCAGCTCACCCCCGGACAGTTTAGCCAAAAACATTCAGTACTTC. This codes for CASSPPDSLAKNIQYF. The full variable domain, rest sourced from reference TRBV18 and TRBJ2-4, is NAGVMQNPRHLVRRRGQEARLRCSPMKGHSHVYWYRQLPEEGLKFMVYLQKENIIDESGMPKERFSAEFPKEGPSILRIQQVVRGDSAAYFCASSPPDSLAKNIQYFGAGTRLSVL.

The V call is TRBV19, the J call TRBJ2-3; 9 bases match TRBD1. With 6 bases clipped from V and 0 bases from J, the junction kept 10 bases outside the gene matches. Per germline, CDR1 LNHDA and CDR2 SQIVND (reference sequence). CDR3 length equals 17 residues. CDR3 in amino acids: CASSETPGQGSTDTQYF. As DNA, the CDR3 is TGTGCCAGTAGCGAAACCCCGGGACAGGGTAGCACAGATACGCAGTATTTT.

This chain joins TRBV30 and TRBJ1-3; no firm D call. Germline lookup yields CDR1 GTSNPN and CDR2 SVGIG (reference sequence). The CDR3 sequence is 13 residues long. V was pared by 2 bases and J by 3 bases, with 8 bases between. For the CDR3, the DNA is TGTGCCTGGAGTTCAGGAGGTGGAAACACCATATATTTT. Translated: CAWSSGGGNTIYF.

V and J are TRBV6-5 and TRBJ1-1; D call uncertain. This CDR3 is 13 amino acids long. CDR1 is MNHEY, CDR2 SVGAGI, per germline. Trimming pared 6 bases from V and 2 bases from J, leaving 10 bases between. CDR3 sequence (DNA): TGTGCCAGCAGAGACCCGGGAAACACTGAAGCTTTCTTT. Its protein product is CASRDPGNTEAFF.

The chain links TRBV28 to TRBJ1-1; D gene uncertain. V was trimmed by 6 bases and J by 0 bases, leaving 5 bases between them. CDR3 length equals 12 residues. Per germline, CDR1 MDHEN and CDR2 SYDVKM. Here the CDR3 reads CASSQVNTEAFF. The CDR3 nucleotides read TGTGCCAGCAGCCAGGTGAACACTGAAGCTTTCTTT.

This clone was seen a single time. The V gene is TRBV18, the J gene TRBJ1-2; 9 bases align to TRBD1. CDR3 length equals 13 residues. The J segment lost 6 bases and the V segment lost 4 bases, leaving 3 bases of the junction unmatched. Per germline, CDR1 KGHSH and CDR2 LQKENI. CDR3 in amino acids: CASSRDRVDGYTF. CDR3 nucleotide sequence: TGTGCCAGCTCACGGGACAGGGTTGATGGCTACACCTTC.

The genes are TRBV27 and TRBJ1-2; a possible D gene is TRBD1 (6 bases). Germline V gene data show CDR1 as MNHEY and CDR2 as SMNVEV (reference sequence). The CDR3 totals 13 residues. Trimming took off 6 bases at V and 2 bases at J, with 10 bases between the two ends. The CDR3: CASSSDRNYGYTF. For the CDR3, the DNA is TGTGCCAGCAGCTCCGACAGGAACTATGGCTACACCTTC.

The CDR3 loop reads CAWSRQTYGYTF. The CDR3 DNA reads TGTGCCTGGAGTCGACAGACCTATGGCTACACCTTC. J is TRBJ1-2 and V is TRBV30; TRBD1 might be the D (5 bases). Deletions cut 2 bases from V and 4 bases from J, with 8 bases between. There are 12 residues in the CDR3. Germline V gives CDR1 GTSNPN, CDR2 SVGIG (reference sequence).

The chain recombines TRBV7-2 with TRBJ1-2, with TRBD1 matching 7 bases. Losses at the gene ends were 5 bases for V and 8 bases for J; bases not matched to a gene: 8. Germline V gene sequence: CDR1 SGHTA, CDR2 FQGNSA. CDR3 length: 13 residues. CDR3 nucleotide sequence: TGTGCCAGCAGCCCGGGACAGTCTCGGGGCTACACCTTC. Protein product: CASSPGQSRGYTF.

The CDR3: CASSQGGSQYGYTF. The CDR3 bases are TGCGCCAGCAGCCAGGGCGGGAGCCAGTATGGCTACACCTTC. V gene TRBV4-1 combines with J gene TRBJ1-2, with D unresolved. The length of the CDR3 is 14 residues. Germline CDR1 MGHRA, CDR2 YSYEKL. Trimming took 3 bases from V and 5 from J, leaving 13 bases between them.

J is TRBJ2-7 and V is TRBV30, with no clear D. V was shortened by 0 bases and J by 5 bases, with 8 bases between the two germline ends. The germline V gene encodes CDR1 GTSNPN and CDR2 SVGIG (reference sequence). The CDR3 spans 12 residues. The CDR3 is CAWSVWQNEQYV. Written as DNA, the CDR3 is TGTGCCTGGAGTGTTTGGCAGAACGAGCAGTACGTC.

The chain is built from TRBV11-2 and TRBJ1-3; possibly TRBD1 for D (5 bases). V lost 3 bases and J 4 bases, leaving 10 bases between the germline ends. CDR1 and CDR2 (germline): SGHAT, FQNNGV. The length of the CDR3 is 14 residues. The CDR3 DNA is TGTGCCAGCAGCTTGGGGCCAGGAGGAAACACCATATATTTT. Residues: CASSLGPGGNTIYF.

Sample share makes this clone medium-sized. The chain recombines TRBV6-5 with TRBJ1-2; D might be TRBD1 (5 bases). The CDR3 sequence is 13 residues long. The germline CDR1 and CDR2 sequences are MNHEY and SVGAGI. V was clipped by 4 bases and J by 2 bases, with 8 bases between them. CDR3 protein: CASSSDTNYGYTF. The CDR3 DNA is TGTGCCAGCAGTTCGGACACAAACTATGGCTACACCTTC.

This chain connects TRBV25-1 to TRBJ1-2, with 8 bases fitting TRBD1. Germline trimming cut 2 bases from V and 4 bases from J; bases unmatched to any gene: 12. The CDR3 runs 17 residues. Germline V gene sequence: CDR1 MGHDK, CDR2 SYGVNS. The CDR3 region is CASSERTPSDRAYGYTF. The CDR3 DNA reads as TGTGCCAGCAGTGAAAGGACCCCCTCGGACAGGGCCTATGGCTACACCTTC.